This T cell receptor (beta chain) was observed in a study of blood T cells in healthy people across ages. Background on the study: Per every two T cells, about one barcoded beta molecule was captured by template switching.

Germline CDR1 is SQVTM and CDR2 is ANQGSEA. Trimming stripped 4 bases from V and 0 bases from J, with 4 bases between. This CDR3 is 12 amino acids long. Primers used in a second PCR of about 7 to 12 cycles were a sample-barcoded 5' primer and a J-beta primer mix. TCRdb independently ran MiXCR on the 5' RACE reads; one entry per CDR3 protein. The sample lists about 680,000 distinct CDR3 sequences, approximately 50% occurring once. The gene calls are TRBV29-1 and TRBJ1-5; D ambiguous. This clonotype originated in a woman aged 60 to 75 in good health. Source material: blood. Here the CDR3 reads CSVAHSNQPQHF. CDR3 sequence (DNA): TGCAGCGTTGCACATAGCAATCAGCCCCAGCATTTT. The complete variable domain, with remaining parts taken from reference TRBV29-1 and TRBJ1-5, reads SAVISQKPSRDICQRGTSLTIQCQVDSQVTMMFWYRQQPGQSLTLIATANQGSEATYESGFVIDKFPISRPNLTFSTLTVSNMSPEDSSIYLCSVAHSNQPQHFGDGTRLSIL.